This is a list of T cell receptor beta chains from one sample in a study of long-term antiretroviral therapy in people with HIV. Produced via immunoSEQ multiplex PCR; TCRdb's table is partial and in-frame only. The sample contains 9,500 to 15,000 clones, over 80% of which appear only once. The sequencing used unsorted PBMCs, collected 3.4 years after starting antiretroviral therapy. These receptor sequences come from a man aged 40-50 years with HIV. Both conserved end residues are part of each CDR3. The D gene is left open where the match is weak. Not every row has a clone size; where given, it reads once, few, many or a size class.

length: 12
J: TRBJ1-1
D: NA
V: TRBV9
size: NA
CDR3: CASSVVGTEAFF
DNA: TGTGCCAGCAGCGTAGTGGGGACTGAAGCTTTCTTT

length: 16
J: TRBJ2-1
D: TRBD2
V: TRBV11-2
size: NA
CDR3: CASSELTSENYNEQFF
DNA: TGTGCCAGCAGCGAATTGACTAGCGAGAACTACAATGAGCAGTTCTTC

length: 17
J: TRBJ2-7
D: TRBD2
V: TRBV7-7
size: NA
CDR3: CASRERGLVKSTYEQYF
DNA: TGTGCTAGCAGGGAAAGGGGACTAGTAAAATCGACCTACGAGCAGTACTTC

length: 15
J: TRBJ2-1
D: TRBD2
V: TRBV5-5
size: NA
CDR3: CASSSRGEGHNEQFF
DNA: TGTGCCAGCAGCTCTCGCGGGGAGGGACACAATGAGCAGTTCTTC

length: 16
J: TRBJ1-4
D: NA
V: TRBV9
size: NA
CDR3: CASSGRAHATNEKLFF
DNA: TGTGCCAGCAGCGGAAGGGCGCATGCAACTAATGAAAAACTGTTTTTT

length: 13
J: TRBJ1-4
D: NA
V: TRBV18
size: NA
CDR3: CASTGGVQEKLFF
DNA: TGTGCCAGCACTGGGGGGGTACAAGAAAAACTGTTTTTT

length: 15
J: TRBJ2-7
D: TRBD1
V: TRBV13
size: NA
CDR3: CASSPWTGSNYEQYF
DNA: TGTGCCAGCAGCCCCTGGACAGGGAGTAACTACGAGCAGTACTTC

length: 11
J: TRBJ2-1
D: NA
V: TRBV5-1
size: NA
CDR3: CASSLLREQFF
DNA: TGCGCCAGCAGCCTCCTTCGTGAGCAGTTCTTC

length: 13
J: TRBJ1-4
D: NA
V: TRBV7-2
size: NA
CDR3: CASSFQGSEKLFF
DNA: TGTGCCAGCAGCTTCCAAGGGAGCGAAAAACTGTTTTTT

length: 18
J: TRBJ2-6
D: TRBD2
V: TRBV5-6
size: NA
CDR3: CASSFRTSGVSGANVLTF
DNA: TGTGCCAGCAGCTTCAGGACTAGCGGCGTCTCTGGGGCCAACGTCCTGACTTTC

length: 16
J: TRBJ2-3
D: TRBD2
V: TRBV5-1
size: NA
CDR3: CASSLKSGSLTDTQYF
DNA: TGCGCCAGCAGCTTGAAGAGCGGGAGTCTTACAGATACGCAGTATTTT

length: 13
J: TRBJ1-2
D: NA
V: TRBV11-1
size: few
CDR3: CASSLVAGYGYTF
DNA: TGTGCCAGCAGCTTAGTGGCAGGGTATGGCTACACCTTC

length: 19
J: TRBJ2-3
D: TRBD2
V: TRBV27
size: NA
CDR3: CASSSLYGLAISSTDTQYF
DNA: TGTGCCAGCAGTTCCCTATACGGACTAGCAATATCTAGCACAGATACGCAGTATTTT

length: 16
J: TRBJ2-7
D: NA
V: TRBV7-2
size: NA
CDR3: CASSQVGGPSSYEQYF
DNA: TGTGCCAGCAGCCAAGTCGGGGGGCCCAGCTCCTACGAGCAGTACTTC

length: 14
J: TRBJ1-2
D: NA
V: TRBV21-1
size: few
CDR3: CASSNEKYNYGYTF
DNA: TGTGCCAGCAGCAACGAAAAATATAACTATGGCTACACCTTC

length: 11
J: TRBJ2-3
D: NA
V: TRBV6-1
size: NA
CDR3: CASEDRDTQYF
DNA: TGTGCCAGCGAAGACCGAGATACGCAGTATTTT

length: 15
J: TRBJ2-1
D: NA
V: TRBV7-6
size: NA
CDR3: CASSFRESDYNEQFF
DNA: TGTGCCAGCAGCTTTCGCGAATCGGACTACAATGAGCAGTTCTTC

length: 14
J: TRBJ2-4
D: NA
V: TRBV28
size: NA
CDR3: CASKGDKGLNIQYF
DNA: TGTGCCAGCAAAGGGGACAAGGGTCTGAACATTCAGTACTTC

length: 16
J: TRBJ2-5
D: NA
V: TRBV9
size: NA
CDR3: CASSVGPAEIQETQYF
DNA: TGTGCCAGCAGCGTAGGGCCAGCGGAGATCCAAGAGACCCAGTACTTC

length: 12
J: TRBJ1-5
D: NA
V: TRBV18
size: few
CDR3: CASSKRDQPQHF
DNA: TGTGCCAGCTCAAAAAGGGACCAGCCCCAGCATTTT

length: 15
J: TRBJ1-6
D: TRBD1
V: TRBV28
size: once
CDR3: CASRGARTGTSPLHF
DNA: TGTGCCAGCAGAGGGGCCCGGACAGGTACTTCACCCCTCCACTTT

length: 18
J: TRBJ1-2
D: NA
V: TRBV4-3
size: NA
CDR3: CASSQEKGTVAGGYGYTF
DNA: TGCGCCAGCAGCCAAGAAAAGGGCACAGTGGCAGGAGGCTATGGCTACACCTTC

length: 15
J: TRBJ2-1
D: TRBD1
V: TRBV11-2
size: NA
CDR3: CASLTGVGSYNEQFF
DNA: TGTGCCAGCTTAACAGGGGTGGGGTCCTACAATGAGCAGTTCTTC

length: 13
J: TRBJ2-7
D: NA
V: TRBV5-8
size: NA
CDR3: CASSLYGAYEQYF
DNA: TGTGCCAGCAGCTTATACGGAGCCTACGAGCAGTACTTC

length: 13
J: TRBJ2-1
D: TRBD2
V: TRBV28
size: once
CDR3: CASRIIRGGKGFF
DNA: TGTGCCAGCAGAATAATTCGGGGGGGCAAGGGGTTCTTC

length: 15
J: TRBJ2-6
D: TRBD1
V: TRBV29-1
size: NA
CDR3: CSVGQGAPGANVLTF
DNA: TGCAGCGTTGGGCAGGGGGCGCCCGGGGCCAACGTCCTGACTTTC

length: 14
J: TRBJ2-7
D: TRBD1
V: TRBV7-2
size: once
CDR3: CASSPPGQGHEQYF
DNA: TGTGCCAGCAGCCCCCCCGGACAGGGCCACGAGCAGTACTTC

length: 15
J: TRBJ2-5
D: TRBD1
V: TRBV5-1
size: NA
CDR3: CASSLGPGQGETQYF
DNA: TGCGCCAGCAGCTTGGGTCCGGGACAGGGCGAGACCCAGTACTTC

length: 13
J: TRBJ2-3
D: NA
V: TRBV11-3
size: NA
CDR3: CASSLGDTDTQYF
DNA: TGTGCCAGCAGCTTAGGGGACACAGATACGCAGTATTTT

length: 16
J: TRBJ2-2
D: NA
V: TRBV4-3
size: NA
CDR3: CASSQDMSGATGELFF
DNA: TGCGCCAGCAGCCAAGATATGTCAGGAGCCACCGGGGAGCTGTTTTTT

length: 15
J: TRBJ2-7
D: TRBD1
V: TRBV29-1
size: NA
CDR3: CSVAESGGRRFEQYF
DNA: TGCAGCGTTGCGGAATCAGGGGGCCGCCGGTTCGAGCAGTACTTC

length: 10
J: TRBJ1-5
D: NA
V: TRBV28
size: NA
CDR3: CASNYQPQHF
DNA: TGTGCCAGCAACTATCAGCCCCAGCATTTT

length: 15
J: TRBJ1-1
D: NA
V: TRBV30
size: NA
CDR3: CAWSVVGGMNTEAFF
DNA: TGTGCCTGGAGTGTGGTGGGTGGGATGAACACTGAAGCTTTCTTT

length: 15
J: TRBJ1-2
D: NA
V: TRBV7-2
size: NA
CDR3: CASSLFPGESYGYTF
DNA: TGTGCCAGCAGCTTATTTCCGGGGGAATCCTATGGCTACACCTTC

length: 14
J: TRBJ1-3
D: NA
V: TRBV28
size: once
CDR3: CASAYTNSGNTIYF
DNA: TGTGCCAGCGCCTATACAAACTCTGGAAACACCATATATTTT

length: 13
J: TRBJ1-1
D: NA
V: TRBV27
size: few
CDR3: CASSLWANTEAFF
DNA: TGTGCCAGCAGTTTATGGGCGAACACTGAAGCTTTCTTT

length: 16
J: TRBJ2-3
D: NA
V: TRBV21-1
size: NA
CDR3: CASSIKLIRGPDTQYF
DNA: TGTGCCAGCAGCATAAAGCTAATCAGGGGACCAGATACGCAGTATTTT

length: 18
J: TRBJ1-1
D: NA
V: TRBV6-1
size: NA
CDR3: CASSEPPGWRGKNTEAFF
DNA: TGTGCCAGCAGTGAACCACCAGGGTGGAGGGGGAAGAACACTGAAGCTTTCTTT

length: 14
J: TRBJ2-1
D: NA
V: TRBV29-1
size: NA
CDR3: CSVVDRAGGPEQFF
DNA: TGCAGCGTTGTAGACAGGGCCGGGGGGCCGGAGCAGTTCTTC

length: 14
J: TRBJ1-1
D: NA
V: TRBV7-8
size: NA
CDR3: CASSLGAGGTEAFF
DNA: TGTGCCAGCAGCTTAGGGGCCGGGGGGACTGAAGCTTTCTTT

length: 13
J: TRBJ2-1
D: NA
V: TRBV29-1
size: NA
CDR3: CSVVIASRNEQFF
DNA: TGCAGCGTTGTTATAGCTAGTAGGAATGAGCAGTTCTTC

length: 15
J: TRBJ1-5
D: NA
V: TRBV10-1
size: NA
CDR3: CASSSGTVSNQPQHF
DNA: TGCGCCAGCAGCTCAGGGACCGTAAGCAATCAGCCCCAGCATTTT

length: 15
J: TRBJ2-7
D: NA
V: TRBV5-8
size: NA
CDR3: CASSFSSTGIYEQYF
DNA: TGTGCCAGCAGCTTTAGTAGTACCGGGATATACGAGCAGTACTTC

length: 12
J: TRBJ1-4
D: NA
V: TRBV29-1
size: NA
CDR3: CSVLTTNEKLFF
DNA: TGCAGCGTTCTTACAACTAATGAAAAACTGTTTTTT

length: 15
J: TRBJ1-1
D: NA
V: TRBV21-1
size: NA
CDR3: CASSPGGGRKTEAFF
DNA: TGTGCCAGCAGCCCAGGAGGAGGGCGGAAGACTGAAGCTTTCTTT

length: 14
J: TRBJ2-2
D: NA
V: TRBV5-1
size: NA
CDR3: CASRNQGWTGELFF
DNA: TGCGCCAGCAGGAATCAGGGATGGACCGGGGAGCTGTTTTTT

length: 18
J: TRBJ2-7
D: NA
V: TRBV4-2
size: NA
CDR3: CASSQEGVQGIISYEQYF
DNA: TGTGCCAGCAGCCAGGAGGGTGTGCAGGGGATTATCTCCTACGAGCAGTACTTC

length: 16
J: TRBJ2-5
D: TRBD2
V: TRBV7-2
size: NA
CDR3: CASSLVGLAGQETQYF
DNA: TGTGCCAGCAGCTTAGTGGGACTAGCGGGACAAGAGACCCAGTACTTC